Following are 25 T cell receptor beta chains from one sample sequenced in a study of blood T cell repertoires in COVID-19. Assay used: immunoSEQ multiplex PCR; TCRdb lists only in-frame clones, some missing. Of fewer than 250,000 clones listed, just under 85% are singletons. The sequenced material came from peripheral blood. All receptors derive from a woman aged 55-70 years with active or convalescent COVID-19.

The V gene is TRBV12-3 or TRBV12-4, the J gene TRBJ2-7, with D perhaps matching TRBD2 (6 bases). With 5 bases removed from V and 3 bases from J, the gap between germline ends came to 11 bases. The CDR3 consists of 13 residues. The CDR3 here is CASSPGGIYEQYV. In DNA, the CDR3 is TGTGCCAGCAGTCCTGGGGGGATCTACGAGCAGTACGTC.

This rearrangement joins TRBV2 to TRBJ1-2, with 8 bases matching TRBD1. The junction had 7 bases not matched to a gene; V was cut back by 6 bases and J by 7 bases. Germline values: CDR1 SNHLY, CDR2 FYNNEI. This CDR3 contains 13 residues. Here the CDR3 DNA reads TGTGCCAGCAGAGCGGACAGGGTTAGTGGCTACACCTTC. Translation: CASRADRVSGYTF.

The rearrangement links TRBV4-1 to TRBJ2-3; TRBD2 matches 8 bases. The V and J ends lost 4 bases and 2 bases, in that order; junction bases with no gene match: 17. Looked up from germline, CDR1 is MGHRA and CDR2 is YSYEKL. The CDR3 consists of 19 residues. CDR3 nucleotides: TGCGCCAGCAGCCTAGCGGGACTATACGAGGCAGGGGACACAGATACGCAGTATTTT. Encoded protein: CASSLAGLYEAGDTDTQYF.

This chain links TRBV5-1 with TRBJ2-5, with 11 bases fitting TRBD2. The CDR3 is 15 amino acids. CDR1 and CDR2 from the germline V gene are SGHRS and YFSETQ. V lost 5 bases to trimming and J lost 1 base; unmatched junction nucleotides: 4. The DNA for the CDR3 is TGCGCCAGCAGTACTAGCGGGAGATTCCAAGAGACCCAGTACTTC. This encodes CASSTSGRFQETQYF.

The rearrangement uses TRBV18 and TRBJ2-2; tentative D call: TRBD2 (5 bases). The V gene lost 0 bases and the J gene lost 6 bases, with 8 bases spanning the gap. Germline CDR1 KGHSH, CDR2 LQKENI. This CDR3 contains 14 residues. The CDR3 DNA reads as TGTGCCAGCTCACCACCGGAGGTCGCCGGGGAGCTGTTTTTT. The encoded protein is CASSPPEVAGELFF.

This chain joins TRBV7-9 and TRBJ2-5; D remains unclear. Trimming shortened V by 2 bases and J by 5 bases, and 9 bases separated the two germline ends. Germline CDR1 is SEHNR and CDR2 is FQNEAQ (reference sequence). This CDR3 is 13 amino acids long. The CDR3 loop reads CASSLREAETQYF. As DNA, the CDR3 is TGTGCCAGCAGCTTAAGAGAGGCGGAGACCCAGTACTTC.

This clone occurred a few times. The CDR3 bases are TGTGCCAGCAGCCAAAGGGGCAGTAATCACGGCTACACCTTC. Translated: CASSQRGSNHGYTF. This chain links TRBV3-1 (or the pseudogene TRBV3-2) with TRBJ1-2, with D perhaps TRBD1 (5 bases). V was pared by 2 bases and J by 8 bases, with 15 bases between. Germline V lookup: CDR1 LGHDT, CDR2 YNNKEL (reference sequence). The CDR3 consists of 14 residues.

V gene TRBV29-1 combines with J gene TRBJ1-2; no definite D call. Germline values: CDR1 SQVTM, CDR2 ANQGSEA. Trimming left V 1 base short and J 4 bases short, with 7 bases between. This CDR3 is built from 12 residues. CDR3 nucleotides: TGCAGCGTTGAAGTTACAGTCTATGGCTACACCTTC. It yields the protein CSVEVTVYGYTF.

CDR3 sequence reads: CSVTTLAGGTEAFF. The CDR3 DNA follows: TGCAGCGTTACCACTCTCGCGGGGGGCACTGAAGCTTTCTTT. The rearrangement joins TRBV29-1 to TRBJ1-1, with a possible D match to TRBD1 (5 bases). The CDR3 has 14 amino acids. The V gene lost 5 bases and the J gene lost 4 bases, with 17 bases spanning the gap. The germline V gene has CDR1 SQVTM and CDR2 ANQGSEA.

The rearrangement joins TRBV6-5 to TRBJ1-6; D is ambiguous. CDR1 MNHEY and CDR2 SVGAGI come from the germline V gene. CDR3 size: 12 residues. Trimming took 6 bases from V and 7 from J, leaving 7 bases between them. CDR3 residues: CASRAVNSPLHF. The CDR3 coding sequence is TGTGCCAGCAGGGCCGTCAATTCACCCCTCCACTTT.

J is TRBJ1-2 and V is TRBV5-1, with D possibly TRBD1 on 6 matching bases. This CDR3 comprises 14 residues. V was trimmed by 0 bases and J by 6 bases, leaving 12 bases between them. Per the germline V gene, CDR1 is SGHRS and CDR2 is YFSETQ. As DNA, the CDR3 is TGCGCCAGCAGCTTGGAGGGGGACGGAAATGGCTACACCTTC. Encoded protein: CASSLEGDGNGYTF.

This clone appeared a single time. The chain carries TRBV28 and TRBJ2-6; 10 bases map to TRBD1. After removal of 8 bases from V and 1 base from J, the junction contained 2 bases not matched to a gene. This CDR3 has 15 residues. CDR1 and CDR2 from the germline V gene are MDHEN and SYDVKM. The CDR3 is CASGTGASGANVLTF. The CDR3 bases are TGTGCCAGCGGGACAGGGGCTTCTGGGGCCAACGTCCTGACTTTC.

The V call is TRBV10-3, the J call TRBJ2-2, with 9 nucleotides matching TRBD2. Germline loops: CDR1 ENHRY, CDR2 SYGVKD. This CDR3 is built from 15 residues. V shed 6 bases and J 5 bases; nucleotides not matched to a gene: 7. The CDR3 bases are TGTGCCATCAGGGCTCTAGCGGGGAGGACCGGGGAGCTGTTTTTT. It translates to CAIRALAGRTGELFF.

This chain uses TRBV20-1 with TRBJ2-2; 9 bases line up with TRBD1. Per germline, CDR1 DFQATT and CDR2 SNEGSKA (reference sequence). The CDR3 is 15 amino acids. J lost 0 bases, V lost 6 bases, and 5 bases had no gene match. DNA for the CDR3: TGCAGTGCGAGTGGGACAGGGCCGAACACCGGGGAGCTGTTTTTT. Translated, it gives CSASGTGPNTGELFF.

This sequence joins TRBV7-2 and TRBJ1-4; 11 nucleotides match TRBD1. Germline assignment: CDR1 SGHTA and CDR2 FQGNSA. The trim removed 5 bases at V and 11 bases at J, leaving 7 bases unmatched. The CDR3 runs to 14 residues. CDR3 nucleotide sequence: TGTGCCAGCAGCGAGGACAGGGGGCTGGTTAAACTGTTTTTT. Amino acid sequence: CASSEDRGLVKLFF.

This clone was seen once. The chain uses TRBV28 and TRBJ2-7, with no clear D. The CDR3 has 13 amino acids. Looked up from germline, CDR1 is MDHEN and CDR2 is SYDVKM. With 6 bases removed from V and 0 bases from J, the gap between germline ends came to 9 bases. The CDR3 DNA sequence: TGTGCCAGCAGCTATGATTTCTCCTACGAGCAGTACGTC. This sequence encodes CASSYDFSYEQYV.

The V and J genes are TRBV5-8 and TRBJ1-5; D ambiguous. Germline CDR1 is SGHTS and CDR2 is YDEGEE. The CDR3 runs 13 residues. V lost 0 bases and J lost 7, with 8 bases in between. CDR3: CASSLGLGQPQHF. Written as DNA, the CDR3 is TGTGCCAGCAGCTTGGGTCTAGGACAGCCCCAGCATTTT.

The CDR3 spells CASSQRSPGLAGGPGIQYF. The DNA for the CDR3 is TGCGCCAGCAGCCAACGCTCTCCGGGACTAGCGGGGGGGCCGGGCATTCAGTACTTC. The genes are TRBV4-1 and TRBJ2-4, with 16 nucleotides matching TRBD2. CDR1 MGHRA and CDR2 YSYEKL come from the germline V gene. The CDR3 is made up of 19 amino acids. With 2 bases clipped from V and 9 bases from J, the junction kept 13 bases outside the gene matches.

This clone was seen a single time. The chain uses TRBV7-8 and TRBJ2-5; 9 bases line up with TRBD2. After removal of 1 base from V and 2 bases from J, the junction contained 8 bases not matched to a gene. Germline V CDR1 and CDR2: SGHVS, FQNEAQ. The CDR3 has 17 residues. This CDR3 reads CASSLGAGGFFQETQYF. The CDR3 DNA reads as TGTGCCAGCAGCTTAGGAGCGGGGGGCTTCTTTCAAGAGACCCAGTACTTC.

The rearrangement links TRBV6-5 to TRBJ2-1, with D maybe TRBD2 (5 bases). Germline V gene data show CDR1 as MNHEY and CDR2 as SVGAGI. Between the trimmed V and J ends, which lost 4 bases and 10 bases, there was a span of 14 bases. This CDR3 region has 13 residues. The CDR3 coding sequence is TGTGCCAGCAGTTTCTGTTCTAGCTGCGAGCAGTTCTTC. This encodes CASSFCSSCEQFF.

The CDR3 nucleotides are TGTGCCAGCAGCGGCAAACAGGGGCCAACTAATGAAAAACTGTTTTTT. It is translated as CASSGKQGPTNEKLFF. The J gene is TRBJ1-4, the V gene TRBV11-1, with 7 bases that match TRBD1. CDR1 is SGHAT, CDR2 FQDESV, per germline (reference sequence). The CDR3 sequence is 16 residues long. V lost 5 bases, J lost 0 bases, and 6 bases stayed unmatched.

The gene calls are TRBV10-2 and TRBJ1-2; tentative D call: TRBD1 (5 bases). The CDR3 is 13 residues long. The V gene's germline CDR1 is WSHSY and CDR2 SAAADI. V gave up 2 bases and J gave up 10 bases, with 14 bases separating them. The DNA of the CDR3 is TGCGCCAGCAGTGAGGGGGGGGAGGTGGCCTACACCTTC. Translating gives CASSEGGEVAYTF.

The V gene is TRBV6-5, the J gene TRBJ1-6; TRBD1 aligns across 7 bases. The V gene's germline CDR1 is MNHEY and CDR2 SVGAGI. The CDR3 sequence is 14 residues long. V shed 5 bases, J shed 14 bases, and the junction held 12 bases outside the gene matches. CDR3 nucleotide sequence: TGTGCCAGCAGTCGGGACAGTAATAAGTCCACCCTCCACTTT. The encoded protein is CASSRDSNKSTLHF.

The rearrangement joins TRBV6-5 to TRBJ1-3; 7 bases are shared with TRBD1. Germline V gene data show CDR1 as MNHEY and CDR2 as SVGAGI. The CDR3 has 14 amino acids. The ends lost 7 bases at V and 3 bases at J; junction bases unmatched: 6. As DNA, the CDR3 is TGTGCCAGCATGAAGGGGGCGGGTGGAAACACCATATATTTT. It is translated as CASMKGAGGNTIYF.

CDR3 protein: CASSLSGGSYNEQFF. The DNA of the CDR3 is TGTGCCAGCAGCTTATCGGGGGGGTCCTACAATGAGCAGTTCTTC. The chain has TRBV7-3 and TRBJ2-1; 8 bases are a match to TRBD2. This CDR3 has 15 amino acids. Germline V gene data show CDR1 as SGHTA and CDR2 as FQGTGA. With 2 bases clipped from V and 1 base from J, the junction kept 1 base outside the gene matches.